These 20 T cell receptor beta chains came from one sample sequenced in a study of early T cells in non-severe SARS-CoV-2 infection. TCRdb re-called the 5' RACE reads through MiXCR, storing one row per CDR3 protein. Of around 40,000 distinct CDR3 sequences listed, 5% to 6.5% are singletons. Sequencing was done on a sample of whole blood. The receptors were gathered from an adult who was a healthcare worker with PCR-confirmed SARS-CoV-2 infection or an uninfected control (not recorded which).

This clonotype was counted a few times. The CDR3 reads CSVGTSADEQYF. The CDR3 nucleotides read TGCAGCGTGGGGACTAGCGCGGACGAGCAGTACTTC. This chain uses TRBV29-1 with TRBJ2-7; 10 positions agree with TRBD2. Germline CDR1 and CDR2: SQVTM and ANQGSEA. This CDR3 contains 12 residues. J lost 5 bases, V lost 6 bases, and 4 bases had no gene match.

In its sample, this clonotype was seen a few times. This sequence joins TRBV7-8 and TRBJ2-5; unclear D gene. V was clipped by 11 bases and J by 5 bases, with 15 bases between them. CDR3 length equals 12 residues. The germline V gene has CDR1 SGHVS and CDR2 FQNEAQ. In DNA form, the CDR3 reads TGTGCCGTTTCCTCCCCCGGGGAGACCCAGTACTTC. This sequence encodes CAVSSPGETQYF.

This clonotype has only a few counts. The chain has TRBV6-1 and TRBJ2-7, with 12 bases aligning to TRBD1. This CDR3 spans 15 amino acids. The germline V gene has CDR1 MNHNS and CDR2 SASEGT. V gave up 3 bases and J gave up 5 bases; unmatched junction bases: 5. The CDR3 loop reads CASSDWGQGANEQYF. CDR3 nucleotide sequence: TGTGCCAGCAGTGATTGGGGACAGGGGGCGAACGAGCAGTACTTC.

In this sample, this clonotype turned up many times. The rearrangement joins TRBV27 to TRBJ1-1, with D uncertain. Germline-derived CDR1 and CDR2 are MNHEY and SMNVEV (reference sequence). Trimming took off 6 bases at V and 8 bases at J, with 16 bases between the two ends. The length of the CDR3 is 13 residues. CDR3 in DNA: TGTGCCAGCAGCCGCCCCGAGGGAGCGGAAGCTTTCTTT. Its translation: CASSRPEGAEAFF.

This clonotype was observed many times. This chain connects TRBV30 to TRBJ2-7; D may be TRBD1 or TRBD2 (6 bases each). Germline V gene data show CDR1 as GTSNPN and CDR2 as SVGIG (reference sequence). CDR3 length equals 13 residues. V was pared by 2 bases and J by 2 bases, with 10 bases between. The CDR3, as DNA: TGTGCCTGGAGTAGGGGGACTCCCTACGAGCAGTACTTC. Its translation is CAWSRGTPYEQYF.

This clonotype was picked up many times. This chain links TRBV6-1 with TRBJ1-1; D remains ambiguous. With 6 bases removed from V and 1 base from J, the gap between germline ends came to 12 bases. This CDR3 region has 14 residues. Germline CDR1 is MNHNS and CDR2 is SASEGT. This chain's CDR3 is CASRLGKQNTEAFF. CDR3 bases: TGTGCCAGCAGACTCGGAAAGCAGAACACTGAAGCTTTCTTT.

The CDR3 nucleotides read TGTGCCAGCAGCTTTTCCCCAGCGACAGATAGCAATCAGCCCCAGCATTTT. Translation: CASSFSPATDSNQPQHF. The V and J genes are TRBV11-2 and TRBJ1-5, with a weak D call TRBD1 (5 bases). The CDR3 contains 17 residues. The germline gives CDR1 SGHAT, CDR2 FQNNGV. Between the trimmed V and J ends, which lost 3 bases and 0 bases, there was a span of 15 bases.

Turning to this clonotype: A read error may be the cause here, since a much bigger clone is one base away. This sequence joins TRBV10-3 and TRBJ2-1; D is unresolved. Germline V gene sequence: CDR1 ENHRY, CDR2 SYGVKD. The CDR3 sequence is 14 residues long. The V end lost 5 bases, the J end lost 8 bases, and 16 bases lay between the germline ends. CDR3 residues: CAISRPLEHYEQFF. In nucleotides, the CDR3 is TGTGCCATCAGTCGGCCCTTGGAACACTATGAGCAGTTCTTC.

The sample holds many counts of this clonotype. The DNA of the CDR3 is TGCAGTGCTTCCTCTGGACTAGCGGGAGACGAGCAGTACTTC. It translates to CSASSGLAGDEQYF. V and J are TRBV20-1 and TRBJ2-7, with 13 positions matching TRBD2. From germline, CDR1 is DFQATT and CDR2 SNEGSKA (reference sequence). The CDR3 runs 14 residues. V trimming: 5 bases; J trimming: 5 bases; junction bases outside the gene matches: 6.

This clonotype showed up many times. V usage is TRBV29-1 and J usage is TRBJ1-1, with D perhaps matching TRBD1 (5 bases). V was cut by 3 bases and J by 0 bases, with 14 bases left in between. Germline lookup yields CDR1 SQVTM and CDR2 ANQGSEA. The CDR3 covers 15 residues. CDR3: CSVEDRGGMNTEAFF. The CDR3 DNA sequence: TGCAGCGTTGAGGACCGGGGGGGAATGAACACTGAAGCTTTCTTT.

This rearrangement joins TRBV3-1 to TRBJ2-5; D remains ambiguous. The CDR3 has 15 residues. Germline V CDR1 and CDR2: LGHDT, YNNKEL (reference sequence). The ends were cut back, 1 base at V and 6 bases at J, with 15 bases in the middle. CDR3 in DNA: TGTGCCAGCAGCCAAGGTCCTGGCGCTGCGAAGACCCAGTACTTC. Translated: CASSQGPGAAKTQYF.

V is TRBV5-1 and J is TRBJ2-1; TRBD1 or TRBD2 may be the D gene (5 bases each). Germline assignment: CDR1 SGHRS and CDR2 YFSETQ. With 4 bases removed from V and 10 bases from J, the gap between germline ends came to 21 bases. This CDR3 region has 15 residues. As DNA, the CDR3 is TGCGCCAGCAGCGCCGGGACCACCCTTTTAAGGGAGCAGTTCTTC. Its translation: CASSAGTTLLREQFF. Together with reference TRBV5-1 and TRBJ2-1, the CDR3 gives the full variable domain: KAGVTQTPRYLIKTRGQQVTLSCSPISGHRSVSWYQQTPGQGLQFLFEYFSETQRNKGNFPGRFSGRQFSNSRSEMNVSTLELGDSALYLCASSAGTTLLREQFFGPGTRLTVL.

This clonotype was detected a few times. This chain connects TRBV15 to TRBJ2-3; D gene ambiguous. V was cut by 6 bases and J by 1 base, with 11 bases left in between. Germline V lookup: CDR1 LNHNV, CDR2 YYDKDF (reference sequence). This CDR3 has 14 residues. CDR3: CATRGSQGTDTQYF. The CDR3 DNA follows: TGTGCCACCAGGGGGTCGCAGGGCACAGATACGCAGTATTTT.

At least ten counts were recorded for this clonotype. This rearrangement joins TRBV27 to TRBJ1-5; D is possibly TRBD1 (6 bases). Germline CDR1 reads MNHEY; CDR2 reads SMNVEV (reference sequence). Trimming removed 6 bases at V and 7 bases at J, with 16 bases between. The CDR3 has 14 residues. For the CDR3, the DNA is TGTGCCAGCAGGTTAACAGGGTCAGGGCAGCCCCAGCATTTT. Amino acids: CASRLTGSGQPQHF.

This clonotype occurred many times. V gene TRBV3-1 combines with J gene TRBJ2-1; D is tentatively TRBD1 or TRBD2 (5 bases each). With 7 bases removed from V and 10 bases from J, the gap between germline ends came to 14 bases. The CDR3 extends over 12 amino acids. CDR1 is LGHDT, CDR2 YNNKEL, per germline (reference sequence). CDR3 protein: CASTPGPGEQFF. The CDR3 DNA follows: TGTGCCAGCACCCCAGGGCCGGGGGAGCAGTTCTTC.

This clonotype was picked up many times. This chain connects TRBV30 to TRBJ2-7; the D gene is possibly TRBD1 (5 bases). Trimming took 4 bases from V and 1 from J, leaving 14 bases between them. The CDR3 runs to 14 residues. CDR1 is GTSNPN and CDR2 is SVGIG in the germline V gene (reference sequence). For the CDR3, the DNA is TGTGCCTGGAAGGCAGGGTTTGTTTCCTACGAGCAGTACTTC. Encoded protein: CAWKAGFVSYEQYF.

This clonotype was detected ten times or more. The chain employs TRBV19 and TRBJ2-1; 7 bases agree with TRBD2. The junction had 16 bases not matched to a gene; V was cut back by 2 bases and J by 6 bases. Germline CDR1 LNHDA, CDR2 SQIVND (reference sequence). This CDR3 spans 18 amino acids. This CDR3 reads CASSIKAPSGARSNEQFF. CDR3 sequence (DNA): TGTGCCAGTAGTATAAAGGCGCCTAGCGGAGCTAGGAGCAATGAGCAGTTCTTC. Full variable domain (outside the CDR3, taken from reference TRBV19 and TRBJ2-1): DGGITQSPKYLFRKEGQNVTLSCEQNLNHDAMYWYRQDPGQGLRLIYYSQIVNDFQKGDIAEGYSVSREKKESFPLTVTSAQKNPTAFYLCASSIKAPSGARSNEQFFGPGTRLTVL.

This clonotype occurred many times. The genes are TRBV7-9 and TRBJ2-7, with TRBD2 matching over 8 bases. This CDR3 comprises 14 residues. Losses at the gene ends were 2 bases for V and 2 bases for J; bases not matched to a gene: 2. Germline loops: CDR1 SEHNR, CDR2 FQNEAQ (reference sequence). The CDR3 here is CASSLIAGTYEQYF. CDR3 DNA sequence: TGTGCCAGCAGCTTAATAGCGGGAACCTACGAGCAGTACTTC.

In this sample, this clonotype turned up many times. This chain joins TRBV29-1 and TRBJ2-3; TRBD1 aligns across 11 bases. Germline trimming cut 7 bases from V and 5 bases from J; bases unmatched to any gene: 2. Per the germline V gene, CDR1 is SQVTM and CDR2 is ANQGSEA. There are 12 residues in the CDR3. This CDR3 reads CSGGQGGDTQYF. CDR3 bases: TGCAGCGGGGGACAGGGGGGAGATACGCAGTATTTT.

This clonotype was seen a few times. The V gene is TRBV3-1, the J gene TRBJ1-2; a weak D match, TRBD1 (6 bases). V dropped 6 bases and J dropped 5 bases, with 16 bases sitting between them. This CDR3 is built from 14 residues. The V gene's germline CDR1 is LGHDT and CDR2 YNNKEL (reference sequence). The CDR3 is CASRPRGRGYGYTF. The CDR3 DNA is TGTGCCAGCAGACCGCGGGGGCGCGGGTATGGCTACACCTTC.